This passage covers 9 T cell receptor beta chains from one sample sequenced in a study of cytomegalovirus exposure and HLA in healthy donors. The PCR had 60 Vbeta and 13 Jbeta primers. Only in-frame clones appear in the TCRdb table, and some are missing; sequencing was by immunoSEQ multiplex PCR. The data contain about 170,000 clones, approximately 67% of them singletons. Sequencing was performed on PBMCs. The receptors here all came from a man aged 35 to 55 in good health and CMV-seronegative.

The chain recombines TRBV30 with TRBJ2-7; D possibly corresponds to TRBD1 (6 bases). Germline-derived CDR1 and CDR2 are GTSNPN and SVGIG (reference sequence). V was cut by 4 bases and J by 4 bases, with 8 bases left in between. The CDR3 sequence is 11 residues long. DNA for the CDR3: TGTGCCTGGATTCAGGGGTACGAGCAGTACTTC. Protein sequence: CAWIQGYEQYF.

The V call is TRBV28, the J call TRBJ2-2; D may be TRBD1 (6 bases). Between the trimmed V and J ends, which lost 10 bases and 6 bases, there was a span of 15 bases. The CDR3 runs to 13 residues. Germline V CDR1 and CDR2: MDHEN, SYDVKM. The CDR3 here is CANTGLKAGELFF. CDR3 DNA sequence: TGTGCCAACACAGGGCTTAAGGCCGGGGAGCTGTTTTTT.

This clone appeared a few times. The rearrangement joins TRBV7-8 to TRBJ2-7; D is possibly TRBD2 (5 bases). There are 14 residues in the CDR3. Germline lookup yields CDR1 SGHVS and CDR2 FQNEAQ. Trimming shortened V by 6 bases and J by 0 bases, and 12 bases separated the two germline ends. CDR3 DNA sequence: TGTGCCAGCAGAGAACTAGGGAGCTCCTACGAGCAGTACTTC. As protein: CASRELGSSYEQYF. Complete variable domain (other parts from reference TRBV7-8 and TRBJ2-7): GAGVSQSPRYKVAKRGQDVALRCDPISGHVSLFWYQQALGQGPEFLTYFQNEAQLDKSGLPSDRFFAERPEGSVSTLKIQRTQQEDSAVYLCASRELGSSYEQYFGPGTRLTVT.

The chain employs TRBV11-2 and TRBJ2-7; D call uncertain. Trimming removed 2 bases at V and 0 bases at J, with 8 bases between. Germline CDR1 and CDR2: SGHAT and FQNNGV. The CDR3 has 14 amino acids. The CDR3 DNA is TGTGCCAGCAGCTTAAATGCGGACTCCTACGAGCAGTACTTC. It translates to CASSLNADSYEQYF.

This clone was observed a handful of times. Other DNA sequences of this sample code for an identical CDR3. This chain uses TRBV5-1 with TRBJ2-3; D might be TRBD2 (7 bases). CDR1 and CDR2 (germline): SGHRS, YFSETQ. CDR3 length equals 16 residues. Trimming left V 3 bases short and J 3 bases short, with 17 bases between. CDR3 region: CASSSGGRGGTDTQYF. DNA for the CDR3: TGCGCCAGCAGCTCCGGAGGTAGGGGGGGAACAGATACGCAGTATTTT.

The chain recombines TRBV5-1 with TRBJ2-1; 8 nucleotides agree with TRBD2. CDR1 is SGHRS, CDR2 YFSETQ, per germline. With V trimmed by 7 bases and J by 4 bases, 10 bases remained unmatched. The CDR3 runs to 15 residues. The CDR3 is CASPAREVGYNEQFF. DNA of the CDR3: TGCGCCAGCCCAGCGCGGGAGGTTGGTTACAATGAGCAGTTCTTC.

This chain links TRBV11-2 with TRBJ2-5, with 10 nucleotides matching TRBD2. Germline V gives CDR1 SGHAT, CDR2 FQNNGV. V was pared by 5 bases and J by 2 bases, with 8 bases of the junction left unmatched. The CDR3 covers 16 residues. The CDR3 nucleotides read TGTGCCAGCAGCCCCGTCTGGACTAGCGGACAAGAGACCCAGTACTTC. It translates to CASSPVWTSGQETQYF.

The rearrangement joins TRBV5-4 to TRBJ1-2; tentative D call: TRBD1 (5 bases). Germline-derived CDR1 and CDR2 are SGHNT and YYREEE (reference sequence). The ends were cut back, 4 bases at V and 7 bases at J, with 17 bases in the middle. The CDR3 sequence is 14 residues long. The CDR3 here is CASSHDGGAVGYTF. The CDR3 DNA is TGTGCCAGCAGCCATGATGGAGGGGCTGTTGGCTACACCTTC.

The CDR3 loop reads CASSPRTGLGETQYF. As DNA, the CDR3 is TGTGCCAGCAGCCCCCGGACAGGTCTAGGGGAGACCCAGTACTTC. This chain joins TRBV6-5 and TRBJ2-5; 7 bases map to TRBD1. CDR1 and CDR2 from the germline V gene are MNHEY and SVGAGI. The CDR3 sequence is 15 residues long. The J segment lost 5 bases and the V segment lost 6 bases, leaving 12 bases of the junction unmatched.